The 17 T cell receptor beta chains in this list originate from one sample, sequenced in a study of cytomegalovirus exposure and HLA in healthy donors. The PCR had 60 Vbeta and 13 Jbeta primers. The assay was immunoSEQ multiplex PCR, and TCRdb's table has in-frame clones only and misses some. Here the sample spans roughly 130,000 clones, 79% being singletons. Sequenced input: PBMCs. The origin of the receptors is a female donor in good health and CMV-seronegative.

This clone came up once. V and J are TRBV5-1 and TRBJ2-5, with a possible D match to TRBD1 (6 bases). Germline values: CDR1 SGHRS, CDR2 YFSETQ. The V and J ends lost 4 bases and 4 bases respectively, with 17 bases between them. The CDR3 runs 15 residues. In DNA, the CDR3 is TGCGCCAGCAGCCACACAGGGATCTGGGGAGAGACCCAGTACTTC. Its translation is CASSHTGIWGETQYF.

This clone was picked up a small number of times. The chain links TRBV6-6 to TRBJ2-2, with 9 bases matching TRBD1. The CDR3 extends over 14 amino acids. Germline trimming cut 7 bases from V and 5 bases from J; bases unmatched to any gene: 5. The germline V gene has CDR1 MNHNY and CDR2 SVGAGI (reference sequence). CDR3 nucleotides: TGTGCCAGCATCCTGGGACAGGGAACCGGGGAGCTGTTTTTT. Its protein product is CASILGQGTGELFF.

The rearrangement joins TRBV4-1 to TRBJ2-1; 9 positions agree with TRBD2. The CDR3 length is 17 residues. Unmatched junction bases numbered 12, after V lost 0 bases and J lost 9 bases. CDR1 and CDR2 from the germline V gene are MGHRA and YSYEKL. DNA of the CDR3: TGCGCCAGCAGCCAAGATCGGAGTAGCGGGAGCTCGGGTGAGCAGTTCTTC. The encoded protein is CASSQDRSSGSSGEQFF.

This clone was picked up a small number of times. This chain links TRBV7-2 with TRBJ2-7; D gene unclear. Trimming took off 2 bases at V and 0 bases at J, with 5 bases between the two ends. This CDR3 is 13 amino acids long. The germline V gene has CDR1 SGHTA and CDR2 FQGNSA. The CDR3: CASSLLRSYEQYF. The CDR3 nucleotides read TGTGCCAGCAGCTTACTTCGCTCCTACGAGCAGTACTTC.

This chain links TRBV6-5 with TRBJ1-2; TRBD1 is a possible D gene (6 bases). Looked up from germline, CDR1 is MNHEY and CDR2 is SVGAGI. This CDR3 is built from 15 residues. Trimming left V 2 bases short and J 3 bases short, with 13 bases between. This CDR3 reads CASSYVNRADYGYTF. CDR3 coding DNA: TGTGCCAGCAGTTACGTGAACAGGGCTGACTATGGCTACACCTTC.

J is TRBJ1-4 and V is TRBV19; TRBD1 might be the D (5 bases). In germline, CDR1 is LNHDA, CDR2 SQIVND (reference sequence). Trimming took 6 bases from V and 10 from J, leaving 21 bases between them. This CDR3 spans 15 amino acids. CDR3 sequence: CASSAQVVSGGKLFF. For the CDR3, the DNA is TGTGCCAGTAGCGCCCAGGTAGTCTCGGGGGGAAAACTGTTTTTT.

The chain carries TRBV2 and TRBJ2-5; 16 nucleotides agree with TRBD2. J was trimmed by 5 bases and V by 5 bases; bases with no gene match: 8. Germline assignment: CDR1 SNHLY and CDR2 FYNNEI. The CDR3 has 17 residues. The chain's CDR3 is CASSSGTSGGVRETQYF. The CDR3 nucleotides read TGTGCCAGCAGTTCCGGGACTAGCGGGGGGGTCCGGGAGACCCAGTACTTC.

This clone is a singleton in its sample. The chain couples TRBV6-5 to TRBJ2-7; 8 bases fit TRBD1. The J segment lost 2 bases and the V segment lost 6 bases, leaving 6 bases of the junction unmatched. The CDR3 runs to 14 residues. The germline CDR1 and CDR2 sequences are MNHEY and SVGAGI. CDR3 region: CASSPQGAAYEQYF. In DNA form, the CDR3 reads TGTGCCAGCAGCCCCCAGGGGGCGGCCTACGAGCAGTACTTC.

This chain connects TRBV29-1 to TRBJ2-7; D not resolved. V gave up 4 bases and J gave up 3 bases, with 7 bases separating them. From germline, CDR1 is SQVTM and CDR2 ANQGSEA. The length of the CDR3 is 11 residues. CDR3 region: CSVGLLYEQYF. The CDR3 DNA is TGCAGCGTTGGACTCCTCTACGAGCAGTACTTC.

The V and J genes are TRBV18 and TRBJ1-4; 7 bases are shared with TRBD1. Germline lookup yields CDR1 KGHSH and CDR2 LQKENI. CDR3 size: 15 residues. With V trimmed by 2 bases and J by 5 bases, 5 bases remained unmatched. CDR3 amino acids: CASSPTTGLNEKLFF. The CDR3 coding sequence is TGTGCCAGCTCACCAACGACAGGGCTAAATGAAAAACTGTTTTTT.

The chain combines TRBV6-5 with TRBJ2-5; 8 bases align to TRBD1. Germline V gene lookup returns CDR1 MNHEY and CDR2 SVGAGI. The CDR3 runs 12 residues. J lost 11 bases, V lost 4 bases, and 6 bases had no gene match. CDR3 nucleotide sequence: TGTGCCAGCAGTTTGGACAGGGTAGGGCAGTACTTC. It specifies CASSLDRVGQYF.

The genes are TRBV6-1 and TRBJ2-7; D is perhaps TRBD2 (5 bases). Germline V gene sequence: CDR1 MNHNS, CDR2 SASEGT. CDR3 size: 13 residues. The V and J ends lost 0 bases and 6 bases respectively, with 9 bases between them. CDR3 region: CASSEAGGLEQYF. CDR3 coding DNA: TGTGCCAGCAGTGAAGCAGGAGGACTCGAGCAGTACTTC.

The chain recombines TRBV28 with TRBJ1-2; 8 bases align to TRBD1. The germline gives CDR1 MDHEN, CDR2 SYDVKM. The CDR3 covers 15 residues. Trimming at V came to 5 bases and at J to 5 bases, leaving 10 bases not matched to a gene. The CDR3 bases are TGTGCCAGCAGTCCCCTCAGGGGGCGATGGTATGGCTACACCTTC. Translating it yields CASSPLRGRWYGYTF.

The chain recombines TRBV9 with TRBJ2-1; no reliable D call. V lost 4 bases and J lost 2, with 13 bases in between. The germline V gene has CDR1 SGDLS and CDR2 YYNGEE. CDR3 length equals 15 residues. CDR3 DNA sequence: TGTGCCAGCAGCCCCCTGCTACTGGCCTACAATGAGCAGTTCTTC. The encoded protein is CASSPLLLAYNEQFF.

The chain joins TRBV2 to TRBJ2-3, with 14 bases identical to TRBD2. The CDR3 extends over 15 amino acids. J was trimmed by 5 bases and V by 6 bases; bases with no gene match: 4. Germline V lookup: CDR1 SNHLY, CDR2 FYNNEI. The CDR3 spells CASRGTSGSGDTQYF. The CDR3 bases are TGTGCCAGCAGGGGGACTAGCGGGAGCGGAGATACGCAGTATTTT.

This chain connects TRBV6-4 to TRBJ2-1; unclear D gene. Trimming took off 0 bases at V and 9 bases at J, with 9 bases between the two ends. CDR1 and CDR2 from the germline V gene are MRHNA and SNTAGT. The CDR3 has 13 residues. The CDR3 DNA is TGTGCCAGCAGTGACTCGTCCCTTAGTGAGCAGTTCTTC. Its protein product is CASSDSSLSEQFF.

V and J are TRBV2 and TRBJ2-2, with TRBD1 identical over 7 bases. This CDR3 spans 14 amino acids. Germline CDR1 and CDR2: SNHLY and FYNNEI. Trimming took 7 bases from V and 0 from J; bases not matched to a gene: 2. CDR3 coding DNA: TGTGCCAGCAAGGGGGCCCCGAACACCGGGGAGCTGTTTTTT. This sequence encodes CASKGAPNTGELFF.